The 22 T cell receptor beta chains given below trace back to one sample, sequenced in a study of cytomegalovirus exposure and HLA in healthy donors. PCR used 60 Vbeta primers and 13 Jbeta primers. Measured with immunoSEQ multiplex PCR; TCRdb has only the in-frame clones, and not every one. The repertoire includes under 300,000 clones, roughly 91% of them detected once, and 1.5% to 2% sits in the top ten. Sequenced input: PBMCs. The source of these receptors is a girl aged 2 to 9 in good health and CMV-seronegative.

The count of this clone is one. V gene TRBV7-8 combines with J gene TRBJ2-5, with TRBD1 matching over 7 bases. J was trimmed by 2 bases and V by 0 bases; bases with no gene match: 3. CDR1 and CDR2 from the germline V gene are SGHVS and FQNEAQ. The CDR3 spans 15 residues. CDR3 protein: CASSLARGQQETQYF. DNA for the CDR3: TGTGCCAGCAGCTTAGCCCGGGGACAGCAAGAGACCCAGTACTTC.

The V gene is TRBV15, the J gene TRBJ1-1; D is unclear. CDR1 and CDR2 from the germline V gene are LNHNV and YYDKDF (reference sequence). CDR3 length equals 14 residues. With 2 bases removed from V and 4 bases from J, the gap between germline ends came to 11 bases. The CDR3 spells CATSRLSGSTEAFF. For the CDR3, the DNA is TGTGCCACCAGCAGATTAAGCGGGAGCACTGAAGCTTTCTTT.

The rearrangement uses TRBV2 and TRBJ1-1, with D unresolved. Germline loops: CDR1 SNHLY, CDR2 FYNNEI. The germline V and J ends were trimmed by 4 bases and 1 base, with 7 bases remaining between them. CDR3 length equals 13 residues. In DNA form, the CDR3 reads TGTGCCAGCAGTGGAAGGAGGAACACTGAAGCTTTCTTT. Its translation is CASSGRRNTEAFF.

The V and J genes are TRBV30 and TRBJ1-5; TRBD1 matches 8 bases. CDR3 length equals 13 residues. The V and J ends lost 6 bases and 6 bases, in that order; junction bases with no gene match: 7. CDR1 and CDR2 (germline): GTSNPN, SVGIG (reference sequence). CDR3 loop: CACSGGWGQPQHF. CDR3 coding DNA: TGTGCCTGCTCAGGGGGCTGGGGTCAGCCCCAGCATTTT.

This chain joins TRBV15 and TRBJ2-1, with a possible D match to TRBD2 (6 bases). This CDR3 has 17 residues. The V end lost 3 bases, the J end lost 0 bases, and 15 bases lay between the germline ends. In germline, CDR1 is LNHNV, CDR2 YYDKDF (reference sequence). The CDR3 loop is CATSRDPVAVSYNEQFF. CDR3 bases: TGTGCCACCAGCAGGGACCCGGTAGCGGTCTCCTACAATGAGCAGTTCTTC.

The rearrangement joins TRBV5-1 to TRBJ2-1; possibly TRBD1 for D (6 bases). Germline lookup yields CDR1 SGHRS and CDR2 YFSETQ. V was pared by 7 bases and J by 6 bases, with 23 bases between. CDR3 length equals 16 residues. The CDR3 region is CASFKTLGGPFNEQFF. The CDR3 bases are TGCGCCAGCTTTAAAACCCTAGGGGGTCCATTCAATGAGCAGTTCTTC.

The chain couples TRBV28 to TRBJ1-3; D is perhaps TRBD1 (5 bases). Germline CDR1 and CDR2: MDHEN and SYDVKM. There are 14 residues in the CDR3. Trimming removed 5 bases from V and 4 bases from J, with 12 bases in between. The DNA for the CDR3 is TGTGCCAGCAGTGTCACAGGTTCCGGAAACACCATATATTTT. It encodes CASSVTGSGNTIYF.

The chain links TRBV29-1 to TRBJ1-1; TRBD1 agrees at 7 bases. Germline CDR1 and CDR2: SQVTM and ANQGSEA. Trimming cost V 5 bases and J 4 bases; bases outside gene matches: 7. This CDR3 region has 13 residues. In DNA, the CDR3 is TGCAGCGTTCGGGAGGGGGCGCCCACTGAAGCTTTCTTT. This encodes CSVREGAPTEAFF.

The rearrangement links TRBV18 to TRBJ2-7; TRBD1 matches 8 bases. The CDR3 loop spans 16 amino acids. Germline lookup yields CDR1 KGHSH and CDR2 LQKENI. The trim removed 5 bases at V and 0 bases at J, leaving 9 bases unmatched. CDR3 residues: CASSLLPGQDSYEQYF. CDR3 DNA: TGTGCCAGCTCATTATTACCGGGACAGGACTCCTACGAGCAGTACTTC.

The V call is TRBV2, the J call TRBJ1-5; D gene unclear. The germline gives CDR1 SNHLY, CDR2 FYNNEI. This CDR3 is 17 amino acids long. The V end was cut by 6 bases, the J end by 4 bases, with 22 bases between. The CDR3 sequence: CASSHHRLLGSNQPQHF. DNA for the CDR3: TGTGCCAGCAGCCATCATCGACTCCTTGGGAGTAATCAGCCCCAGCATTTT.

The rearrangement joins TRBV18 to TRBJ1-1; 8 nucleotides line up with TRBD1. With 2 bases clipped from V and 3 bases from J, the junction kept 2 bases outside the gene matches. Germline lookup yields CDR1 KGHSH and CDR2 LQKENI. This CDR3 region has 14 residues. The CDR3 DNA is TGTGCCAGCTCACCAACGACAGGGGACACTGAAGCTTTCTTT. It encodes CASSPTTGDTEAFF.

This clone was picked up one time. The chain recombines TRBV6-5 with TRBJ2-5; TRBD1 aligns across 9 bases. The end of the DNA fits TRBJ2-7 better, so the J call may be wrong. The CDR3 extends over 16 amino acids. Germline V gene data show CDR1 as MNHEY and CDR2 as SVGAGI. CDR3 DNA: TGTGCCAGCAGTTTGGGGCCGACAGGGGGTCTGTACGAGCAGTACTTC. Translating gives CASSLGPTGGLYEQYF.

J is TRBJ2-1 and V is TRBV18; D is possibly TRBD2 (6 bases). The V end lost 6 bases, the J end lost 2 bases, and 11 bases lay between the germline ends. Germline V lookup: CDR1 KGHSH, CDR2 LQKENI. The CDR3 consists of 14 residues. The CDR3: CASSPWEAYNEQFF. The CDR3 DNA reads as TGTGCCAGCTCCCCCTGGGAGGCCTACAATGAGCAGTTCTTC.

V and J are TRBV27 and TRBJ2-3, with a possible D match to TRBD2 (6 bases). Between the trimmed V and J ends, which lost 3 bases and 1 base, there was a span of 8 bases. Germline V lookup: CDR1 MNHEY, CDR2 SMNVEV (reference sequence). The CDR3 totals 14 residues. The CDR3 is CASSLGGGTDTQYF. In nucleotides, the CDR3 is TGTGCCAGCAGTTTGGGCGGGGGCACAGATACGCAGTATTTT.

The chain is built from TRBV9 and TRBJ2-3, with TRBD2 identical over 8 bases. Looked up from germline, CDR1 is SGDLS and CDR2 is YYNGEE. This CDR3 has 15 amino acids. V trimming: 3 bases; J trimming: 14 bases; junction bases outside the gene matches: 17. CDR3 in amino acids: CASSADSGTTLTMYF. The DNA of the CDR3 is TGTGCCAGCAGCGCAGATAGCGGGACTACCCTCACGATGTATTTT. Filled out from reference TRBV9 and TRBJ2-3, the complete variable domain reads DSGVTQTPKHLITATGQRVTLRCSPRSGDLSVYWYQQSLDQGLQFLIQYYNGEERAKGNILERFSAQQFPDLHSELNLSSLELGDSALYFCASSADSGTTLTMYFGPGTRLTVL.

A remark on this clone: An end of the junction differs from the germline gene, which may be a read error. This rearrangement joins TRBV19 to TRBJ2-2, with 9 bases lining up with TRBD1. Germline-derived CDR1 and CDR2 are LNHDA and SQIVND (reference sequence). This CDR3 contains 14 residues. The CDR3 here is CASTIQGAAGELFF. The DNA for the CDR3 is TGTGCCAGTACTATACAGGGGGCGGCCGGGGAGCTGTTTTTT.

The chain uses TRBV11-2 and TRBJ2-7; 11 bases are shared with TRBD2. Germline loops: CDR1 SGHAT, CDR2 FQNNGV. This CDR3 has 16 residues. V shed 1 base and J 0 bases; nucleotides not matched to a gene: 2. DNA for the CDR3: TGTGCCAGCAGCTTAGCTAGCGGGGGGTTCTCCTACGAGCAGTACTTC. As protein: CASSLASGGFSYEQYF. The full variable domain, completed using reference TRBV11-2 and TRBJ2-7, is EAGVAQSPRYKIIEKRQSVAFWCNPISGHATLYWYQQILGQGPKLLIQFQNNGVVDDSQLPKDRFSAERLKGVDSTLKIQPAKLEDSAVYLCASSLASGGFSYEQYFGPGTRLTVT.

The chain has TRBV7-9 and TRBJ2-7, with D unclear. CDR3 size: 11 residues. CDR1 SEHNR and CDR2 FQNEAQ come from the germline V gene (reference sequence). V was pared by 5 bases and J by 7 bases, with 9 bases between. CDR3 protein: CASSLAMEQYF. For the CDR3, the DNA is TGTGCCAGCAGCCTCGCGATGGAGCAGTACTTC.

The CDR3: CAISGGGGLGYTF. CDR3 DNA: TGTGCCATCAGTGGTGGGGGGGGGCTTGGCTACACCTTC. This chain connects TRBV10-3 to TRBJ1-2; tentative D call: TRBD1 (6 bases). The germline V and J ends were trimmed by 4 bases and 7 bases, with 13 bases remaining between them. Germline CDR1 and CDR2: ENHRY and SYGVKD. The CDR3 contains 13 residues.

The chain links TRBV10-1 to TRBJ2-1; TRBD2 matches 8 bases. Germline CDR1 is WNHNN and CDR2 is SYGVQD (reference sequence). CDR3 size: 17 residues. V shed 3 bases, J shed 5 bases, and the junction held 12 bases outside the gene matches. The DNA for the CDR3 is TGCGCCAGCAGTGATCGGTACGGGAGGGCCCTCCACAATGAGCAGTTCTTC. It is translated as CASSDRYGRALHNEQFF.

V and J are TRBV5-6 and TRBJ2-7; D might be TRBD2 (6 bases). The CDR3 totals 12 residues. Trimming took off 7 bases at V and 2 bases at J, with 10 bases between the two ends. The germline V gene has CDR1 SGHDT and CDR2 YYEEEE. CDR3 sequence: CASGGQPYEQYF. The DNA for the CDR3 is TGTGCCAGCGGAGGGCAACCCTACGAGCAGTACTTC.

V and J are TRBV4-1 and TRBJ2-4; tentatively, D is TRBD1 (5 bases). The V end lost 0 bases, the J end lost 8 bases, and 11 bases lay between the germline ends. Germline V CDR1 and CDR2: MGHRA, YSYEKL. The CDR3 contains 14 residues. The CDR3 reads CASSQDAGADIQYF. As DNA, the CDR3 is TGCGCCAGCAGCCAAGACGCTGGGGCGGACATTCAGTACTTC.